This T cell receptor (beta chain) was retrieved from a study of CD8+ T cells in alopecia areata. Germline V CDR1 and CDR2: MGHRA, YSYEKL. Trimming shortened V by 6 bases and J by 2 bases, and 8 bases separated the two germline ends. The length of the CDR3 is 12 residues. Investigators isolated RNA and reverse transcribed it into cDNA to act as the sequencing template. Profiled with immunoSEQ multiplex PCR; TCRdb holds only in-frame clones, not every one. This table has tens of thousands of clones, 44% appearing once. This receptor was obtained from a human donor with alopecia areata. V gene TRBV4-1 combines with J gene TRBJ2-7; D remains ambiguous. The material sequenced was NKG2D-low CD8+ T cells sorted from blood. The DNA of the CDR3 is TGCGCCAGCAGGGACCGAGCCTACGAGCAGTACTTC. Its protein product is CASRDRAYEQYF.